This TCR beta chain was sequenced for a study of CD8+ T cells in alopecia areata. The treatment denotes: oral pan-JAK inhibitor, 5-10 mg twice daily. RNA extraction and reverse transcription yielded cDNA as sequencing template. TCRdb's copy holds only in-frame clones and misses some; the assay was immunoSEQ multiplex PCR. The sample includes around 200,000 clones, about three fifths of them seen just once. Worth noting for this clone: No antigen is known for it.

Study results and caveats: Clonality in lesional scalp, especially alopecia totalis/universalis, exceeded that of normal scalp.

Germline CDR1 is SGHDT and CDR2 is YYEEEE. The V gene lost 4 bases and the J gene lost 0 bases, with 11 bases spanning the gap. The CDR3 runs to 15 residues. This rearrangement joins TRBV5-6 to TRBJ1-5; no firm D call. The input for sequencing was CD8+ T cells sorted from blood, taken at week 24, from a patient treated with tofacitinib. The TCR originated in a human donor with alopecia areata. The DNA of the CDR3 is TGTGCCAGCAGCAACTCACCGAATAGCAATCAGCCCCAGCATTTT. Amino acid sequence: CASSNSPNSNQPQHF.